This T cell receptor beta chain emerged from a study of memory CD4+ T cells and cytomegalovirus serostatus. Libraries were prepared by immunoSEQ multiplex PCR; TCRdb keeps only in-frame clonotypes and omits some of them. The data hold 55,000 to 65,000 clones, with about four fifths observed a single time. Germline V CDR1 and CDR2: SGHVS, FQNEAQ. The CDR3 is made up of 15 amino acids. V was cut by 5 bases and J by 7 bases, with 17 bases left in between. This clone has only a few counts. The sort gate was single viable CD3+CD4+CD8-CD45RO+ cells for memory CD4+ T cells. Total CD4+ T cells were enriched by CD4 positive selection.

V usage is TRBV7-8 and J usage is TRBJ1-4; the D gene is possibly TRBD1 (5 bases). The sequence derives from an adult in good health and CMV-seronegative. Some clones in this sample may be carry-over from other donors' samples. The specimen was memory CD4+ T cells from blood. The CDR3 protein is CASSRGRAGGEKLFF. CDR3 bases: TGTGCCAGCAGCCGGGGGAGGGCAGGCGGTGAAAAACTGTTTTTT.